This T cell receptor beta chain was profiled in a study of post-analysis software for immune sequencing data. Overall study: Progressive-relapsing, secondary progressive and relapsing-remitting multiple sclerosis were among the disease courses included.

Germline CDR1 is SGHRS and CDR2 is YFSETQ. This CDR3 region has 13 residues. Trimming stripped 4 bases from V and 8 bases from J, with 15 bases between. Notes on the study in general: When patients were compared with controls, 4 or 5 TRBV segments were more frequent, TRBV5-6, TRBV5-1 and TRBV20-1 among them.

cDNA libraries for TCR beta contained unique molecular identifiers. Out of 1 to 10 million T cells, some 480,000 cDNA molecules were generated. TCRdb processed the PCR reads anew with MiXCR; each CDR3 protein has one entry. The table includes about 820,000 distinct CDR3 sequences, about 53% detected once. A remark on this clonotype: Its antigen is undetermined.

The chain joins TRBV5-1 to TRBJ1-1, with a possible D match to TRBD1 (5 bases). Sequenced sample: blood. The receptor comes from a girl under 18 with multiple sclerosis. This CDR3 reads CASSRERGSEAFF. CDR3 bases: TGCGCCAGCAGCCGTGAGCGGGGCTCCGAAGCTTTCTTT.